The 7 T cell receptor beta chains given below trace back to one sample, sequenced in a study of Ad26.COV2.S vaccination and SARS-CoV-2 variants. Repertoires were generated with immunoSEQ multiplex PCR, while TCRdb's copy carries only in-frame clones and drops some. The data hold around 300,000 clones, with approximately 86% observed a single time. The sample's treatment: roughly 19 received Ad26.COV2.S at low or high dose, single or two shots; about 5 received placebo; per-sample allocation not given. The samples were gathered on day 63 after the first injection of vaccine or placebo. The sample consisted of peripheral blood, taken in a trial of Ad26.COV2.S vaccine versus placebo. These receptors originate from a person aged 18-60 years who received the Ad26.COV2.S COVID-19 vaccine or a placebo.

The rearrangement uses TRBV18 and TRBJ1-2, with a possible D match to TRBD1 (6 bases). The V end was cut by 6 bases, the J end by 7 bases, with 9 bases between. The CDR3 is made up of 11 amino acids. Germline assignment: CDR1 KGHSH and CDR2 LQKENI. The CDR3 loop reads CASSQGGGYTF. The DNA of the CDR3 is TGTGCCAGCTCCCAAGGGGGTGGCTACACCTTC. The full variable domain, in which reference TRBV18 and TRBJ1-2 provide the parts outside the CDR3, is NAGVMQNPRHLVRRRGQEARLRCSPMKGHSHVYWYRQLPEEGLKFMVYLQKENIIDESGMPKERFSAEFPKEGPSILRIQQVVRGDSAAYFCASSQGGGYTFGSGTRLTVV.

The chain joins TRBV4-3 to TRBJ1-2; the match to TRBD1 covers 8 bases. The length of the CDR3 is 16 residues. Germline lookup yields CDR1 LGHNA and CDR2 YSLEER. The V segment lost 0 bases and the J segment 8 bases; nucleotides outside the gene matches: 11. CDR3 bases: TGCGCCAGCAGCCAAGATGAGGGCCAGGGGGCGTGGGGCTACACCTTC. Amino acid sequence: CASSQDEGQGAWGYTF.

The gene calls are TRBV7-9 and TRBJ2-1; 8 nucleotides agree with TRBD1. V trimming: 5 bases; J trimming: 7 bases; junction bases outside the gene matches: 10. The CDR3 totals 15 residues. CDR1 is SEHNR and CDR2 is FQNEAQ in the germline V gene (reference sequence). This CDR3 reads CASSQGAGLTNEQFF. CDR3 in DNA: TGTGCCAGCAGCCAGGGGGCAGGGTTAACAAATGAGCAGTTCTTC. The full variable domain, with the rest looked up from reference TRBV7-9 and TRBJ2-1, is DTGVSQNPRHKITKRGQNVTFRCDPISEHNRLYWYRQTLGQGPEFLTYFQNEAQLEKSRLLSDRFSAERPKGSFSTLEIQRTEQGDSAMYLCASSQGAGLTNEQFFGPGTRLTVL.

The chain employs TRBV5-4 and TRBJ1-1; a possible D gene is TRBD1 (5 bases). Germline CDR1 and CDR2: SGHNT and YYREEE (reference sequence). The CDR3 contains 16 residues. The V and J ends lost 0 bases and 3 bases respectively, with 15 bases between them. In DNA, the CDR3 is TGTGCCAGCAGCTTGGTGGGGGTTGCGTTGTACACTGAAGCTTTCTTT. This sequence encodes CASSLVGVALYTEAFF.

J is TRBJ2-5 and V is TRBV2; TRBD2 is a possible D gene (6 bases). The CDR3 runs 15 residues. CDR1 and CDR2 (germline): SNHLY, FYNNEI. V gave up 3 bases and J gave up 7 bases, with 18 bases separating them. The CDR3 DNA reads TGTGCCAGCAGTGAGGCACACATCCGGAGGGCGACCCAGTACTTC. This sequence encodes CASSEAHIRRATQYF.

The chain has TRBV3-1 (or the pseudogene TRBV3-2) and TRBJ1-1, with D perhaps matching TRBD1 (6 bases). Germline V CDR1 and CDR2: LGHDT, YNNKEL (reference sequence). The CDR3 length is 13 residues. Trimming stripped 3 bases from V and 8 bases from J, with 13 bases between. As DNA, the CDR3 is TGTGCCAGCAGCCAGTTTGAGGGGGGCGAAGCTTTCTTT. It codes for CASSQFEGGEAFF.

This chain links TRBV3-1 (or the pseudogene TRBV3-2) with TRBJ2-1; 12 bases are a match to TRBD2. The V gene end was trimmed by 0 bases and the J gene end by 4 bases; junction bases not matched to a gene: 4. The CDR3 extends over 17 amino acids. From germline, CDR1 is LGHDT and CDR2 YNNKEL (reference sequence). The DNA of the CDR3 is TGTGCCAGCAGCCAAGATACTAGCGGGGGGCTTTACAATGAGCAGTTCTTC. Its translation is CASSQDTSGGLYNEQFF.